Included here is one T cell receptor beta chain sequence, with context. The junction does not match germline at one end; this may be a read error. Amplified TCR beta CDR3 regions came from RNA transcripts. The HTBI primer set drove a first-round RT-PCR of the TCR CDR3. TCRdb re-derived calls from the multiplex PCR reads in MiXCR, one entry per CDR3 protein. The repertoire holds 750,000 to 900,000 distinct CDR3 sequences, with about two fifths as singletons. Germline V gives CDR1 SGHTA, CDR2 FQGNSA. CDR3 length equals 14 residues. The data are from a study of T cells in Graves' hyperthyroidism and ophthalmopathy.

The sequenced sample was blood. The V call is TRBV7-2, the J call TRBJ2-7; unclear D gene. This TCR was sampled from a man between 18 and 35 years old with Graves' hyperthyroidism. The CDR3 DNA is TGCGCCAGCAGCCAAGTAGCCAAGGGCGGCGAGCAGTACTTC. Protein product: CASSQVAKGGEQYF.